The 31 T cell receptor beta chains in this list originate from one sample, sequenced in a study of T cell repertoires in cytomegalovirus infection. These receptors' antigens are unknown. MiXCR, applied by TCRdb to the reads, yields one record per CDR3 protein. The sample lists approximately 730,000 distinct CDR3 sequences; around 32% were seen once. Specimen: cultured PBMCs, collected from culture after CMV antigen stimulation. These receptors came from a human donor in good health (CMV status not recorded). Some clones in this sample may be carry-over from other donors' samples.

This chain joins TRBV27 and TRBJ2-3, with D uncertain. The CDR3 covers 17 residues. Germline V gives CDR1 MNHEY, CDR2 SMNVEV (reference sequence). The V gene lost 6 bases and the J gene lost 3 bases, with 22 bases spanning the gap. CDR3 bases: TGTGCCAGCAGCCAAAAGCCCGGAACTCCGCTTACAGATACGCAGTATTTT. Translated: CASSQKPGTPLTDTQYF.

The chain uses TRBV4-1 and TRBJ2-3; 7 nucleotides align to TRBD2. Looked up from germline, CDR1 is MGHRA and CDR2 is YSYEKL. The CDR3 is made up of 18 amino acids. The V gene end was trimmed by 3 bases and the J gene end by 4 bases; junction bases not matched to a gene: 16. CDR3 loop: CASSHRGALAVTPDTQYF. As DNA, the CDR3 is TGCGCCAGCAGCCATAGAGGGGCCCTAGCGGTTACGCCAGATACGCAGTATTTT.

The gene calls are TRBV6-6 and TRBJ2-1, with 7 bases lining up with TRBD2. The V and J ends lost 8 bases and 2 bases, in that order; junction bases with no gene match: 12. CDR3 length: 16 residues. The germline V gene encodes CDR1 MNHNY and CDR2 SVGAGI (reference sequence). The CDR3 here is CASRTSGASAYNEQFF. Here the CDR3 DNA reads TGTGCCAGCCGGACTAGTGGGGCCTCCGCCTACAATGAGCAGTTCTTC.

The chain has TRBV6-5 and TRBJ2-3; 11 bases line up with TRBD2. Germline CDR1 and CDR2: MNHEY and SVGAGI. V was clipped by 6 bases and J by 5 bases; unmatched bases: 13. The CDR3 spans 17 residues. CDR3 amino acids: CASRPIAGGIRRDTQYF. In DNA form, the CDR3 reads TGTGCCAGCAGACCAATAGCGGGAGGGATTAGGAGAGATACGCAGTATTTT.

The gene calls are TRBV12-3 or TRBV12-4 and TRBJ2-1, with TRBD2 matching 7 bases. This CDR3 contains 13 residues. The V gene end was trimmed by 6 bases and the J gene end by 10 bases; junction bases not matched to a gene: 9. CDR3 bases: TGTGCCAGCAGCCACGGGACTATAAAAGAGCAGTTCTTC. This encodes CASSHGTIKEQFF.

This clonotype appeared a few times. This CDR3 is CASRQGEAFEQYF. The CDR3, as DNA: TGTGCCAGCCGACAGGGGGAAGCTTTTGAGCAGTACTTC. The chain carries TRBV28 and TRBJ2-7; TRBD1 matches 9 bases. Germline values: CDR1 MDHEN, CDR2 SYDVKM. The length of the CDR3 is 13 residues. V gave up 8 bases and J gave up 7 bases; unmatched junction bases: 9.

CDR3 in amino acids: CASRGGAGTQYF. The CDR3 nucleotides are TGTGCCAGCAGGGGGGGGGCGGGTACGCAGTATTTT. V usage is TRBV12-3 or TRBV12-4 and J usage is TRBJ2-3; D possibly corresponds to TRBD2 (7 bases). The CDR3 has 12 amino acids. V lost 6 bases and J 8 bases, leaving 12 bases between the germline ends.

There are many counts of this clonotype. This sequence joins TRBV7-2 and TRBJ2-1; no reliable D call. The CDR3 runs to 11 residues. Germline CDR1 SGHTA, CDR2 FQGNSA. The V end lost 2 bases, the J end lost 8 bases, and 4 bases lay between the germline ends. In nucleotides, the CDR3 is TGTGCCAGCAGCTTATTCGATGAGCAGTTCTTC. Its translation is CASSLFDEQFF.

This clonotype has just a few counts. The CDR3 loop reads CASSLLPNRLAGGNNEQFF. The CDR3 nucleotides read TGTGCCAGCAGCCTACTGCCTAATCGACTAGCGGGAGGAAACAATGAGCAGTTCTTC. This chain links TRBV7-6 with TRBJ2-1; 13 bases line up with TRBD2. CDR3 length: 19 amino acids. The V gene's germline CDR1 is SGHVS and CDR2 FNYEAQ. After removal of 5 bases from V and 5 bases from J, the junction contained 15 bases not matched to a gene. Combining the CDR3 with reference TRBV7-6 and TRBJ2-1 gives the whole variable domain GAGVSQSPRYKVTKRGQDVALRCDPISGHVSLYWYRQALGQGPEFLTYFNYEAQQDKSGLPNDRFSAERPEGSISTLTIQRTEQRDSAMYRCASSLLPNRLAGGNNEQFFGPGTRLTVL.

A few counts support this clonotype. V usage is TRBV5-1 and J usage is TRBJ2-1, with 8 bases aligning to TRBD2. This CDR3 is built from 14 residues. V was pared by 0 bases and J by 8 bases, with 4 bases of the junction left unmatched. CDR1 and CDR2 (germline): SGHRS, YFSETQ. CDR3 loop: CASSLAGGPDEQFF. The CDR3 bases are TGCGCCAGCAGCTTGGCGGGAGGGCCCGATGAGCAGTTCTTC.

This clonotype was picked up a small number of times. The rearrangement uses TRBV7-8 and TRBJ1-1; D unclear. Germline CDR1 SGHVS, CDR2 FQNEAQ. Trimming took 4 bases from V and 0 from J, leaving 9 bases between them. The CDR3 contains 14 residues. CDR3 residues: CASSSASLNTEAFF. The DNA for the CDR3 is TGTGCCAGCAGCTCAGCCAGTTTGAACACTGAAGCTTTCTTT.

The V and J genes are TRBV28 and TRBJ1-2; D is unclear. Germline V gene sequence: CDR1 MDHEN, CDR2 SYDVKM. The germline V and J ends were trimmed by 7 bases and 4 bases, with 31 bases remaining between them. The CDR3 loop spans 19 amino acids. The CDR3 nucleotides read TGTGCCAGCATTCCCTACGCGGGGTCGGCTCGGGAATGGATCTATGGCTACACCTTC. Translating gives CASIPYAGSAREWIYGYTF.

The J gene is TRBJ2-3, the V gene TRBV5-6, with 8 bases fitting TRBD2. Germline V gene lookup returns CDR1 SGHDT and CDR2 YYEEEE. This CDR3 comprises 16 residues. V was pared by 4 bases and J by 3 bases, with 10 bases of the junction left unmatched. The CDR3 protein is CASSPGLAPPTDTQYF. The CDR3, as DNA: TGTGCCAGCAGCCCCGGACTAGCCCCGCCAACAGATACGCAGTATTTT.

The rearrangement joins TRBV2 to TRBJ2-3, with 12 positions matching TRBD2. The CDR3 covers 17 residues. With 7 bases clipped from V and 4 bases from J, the junction kept 12 bases outside the gene matches. Germline V gene data show CDR1 as SNHLY and CDR2 as FYNNEI. CDR3 sequence reads: CASKSSRLAGGADTQYF. The CDR3 region has the DNA TGTGCCAGCAAGTCTTCCCGGCTAGCGGGGGGGGCAGATACGCAGTATTTT.

This chain joins TRBV6-2 or TRBV6-3 and TRBJ2-1; tentatively, D is TRBD1 (5 bases). The CDR3 sequence is 16 residues long. V was pared by 0 bases and J by 10 bases, with 19 bases between. The germline V gene has CDR1 MNHEY and CDR2 SVGEGT. The chain's CDR3 is CASSYSSIGIRGEQFF. CDR3 DNA: TGTGCCAGCAGTTACTCGAGTATCGGAATAAGGGGCGAGCAGTTCTTC.

This rearrangement joins TRBV10-3 to TRBJ2-3, with 10 bases aligning to TRBD2. J lost 1 base, V lost 0 bases, and 4 bases had no gene match. Looked up from germline, CDR1 is ENHRY and CDR2 is SYGVKD. CDR3 length: 17 amino acids. CDR3 bases: TGTGCCATCAGTGAGTCCTTGGGGACTAGCGGCACAGATACGCAGTATTTT. Translating it yields CAISESLGTSGTDTQYF.

This clonotype turned up a few times. The rearrangement joins TRBV7-6 to TRBJ2-6, with D perhaps assigned TRBD1 or TRBD2 (5 bases each). V lost 3 bases, J lost 0 bases, and 9 bases lay in between. The germline V gene has CDR1 SGHVS and CDR2 FNYEAQ. The CDR3 length is 16 residues. This chain's CDR3 is CASSLGRNSGANVLTF. DNA for the CDR3: TGTGCCAGCAGCTTGGGACGGAACTCTGGGGCCAACGTCCTGACTTTC.

This clonotype has more than one count but fewer than ten. The chain has TRBV12-5 and TRBJ2-5; 7 bases are a match to TRBD2. CDR1 and CDR2 (germline): LGHNT, FRNRAP. Trimming cost V 5 bases and J 5 bases; bases outside gene matches: 8. CDR3 size: 14 residues. The DNA of the CDR3 is TGTGCTAGTGGTGCCAGACTAGCCGGGGAGACCCAGTACTTC. Translated: CASGARLAGETQYF.

V gene TRBV12-3 or TRBV12-4 combines with J gene TRBJ2-1, with D possibly called TRBD1 or TRBD2 (5 bases each). V was shortened by 1 base and J by 3 bases, with 16 bases between the two germline ends. The CDR3 extends over 17 amino acids. CDR3: CASSLDTGAEFYNEQFF. DNA for the CDR3: TGTGCCAGCAGTTTAGACACCGGGGCGGAATTCTACAATGAGCAGTTCTTC.

This clonotype was recorded many times. The V gene is TRBV7-8, the J gene TRBJ1-5, with TRBD1 as a possible D gene (5 bases). With 1 base removed from V and 4 bases from J, the gap between germline ends came to 11 bases. This CDR3 contains 15 residues. Looked up from germline, CDR1 is SGHVS and CDR2 is FQNEAQ. The CDR3 here is CASSLVWGINQPQHF. Here the CDR3 DNA reads TGTGCCAGCAGCTTAGTTTGGGGGATTAATCAGCCCCAGCATTTT.

This clonotype appeared a few times. V and J are TRBV10-3 and TRBJ2-1, with 11 positions matching TRBD2. With V trimmed by 6 bases and J by 6 bases, 4 bases remained unmatched. The CDR3 covers 14 residues. Germline CDR1 and CDR2: ENHRY and SYGVKD. As DNA, the CDR3 is TGTGCCATCAGGACTAGCGGGACAGGCAATGAGCAGTTCTTC. Encoded protein: CAIRTSGTGNEQFF.

The table lists this clonotype with a few counts. The chain links TRBV7-2 to TRBJ2-5; tentative D call: TRBD2 (6 bases). CDR3 length equals 14 residues. V gave up 0 bases and J gave up 5 bases, with 10 bases separating them. CDR1 and CDR2 (germline): SGHTA, FQGNSA. CDR3 in DNA: TGTGCCAGCAGCTTAGCGCTAGCGTCGGAGACCCAGTACTTC. Translated: CASSLALASETQYF.

This clonotype was counted a single time. CDR3 protein: CASSQALWETSHTQYF. The CDR3 DNA is TGTGCCAGCAGCCAAGCCCTATGGGAGACCTCCCATACGCAGTATTTT. This chain uses TRBV14 with TRBJ2-3; maybe TRBD2 (5 bases). Trimming took off 1 base at V and 7 bases at J, with 18 bases between the two ends. The length of the CDR3 is 16 residues. Germline lookup yields CDR1 SGHDN and CDR2 FVKESK.

Written as DNA, the CDR3 is TGTGCCAGCAGCGGAGGGTCTGGGGAAGGCACTTCTCCGGCTGGAAACACCATATATTTT. This sequence encodes CASSGGSGEGTSPAGNTIYF. The V gene is TRBV7-9, the J gene TRBJ1-3; D ambiguous. CDR1 and CDR2 from the germline V gene are SEHNR and FQNEAQ (reference sequence). Trimming removed 5 bases from V and 2 bases from J, with 28 bases in between. The length of the CDR3 is 20 residues.

This clonotype was detected only a few times. The chain combines TRBV7-2 with TRBJ2-5; TRBD2 agrees at 8 bases. The CDR3 consists of 13 residues. With 10 bases clipped from V and 0 bases from J, the junction kept 4 bases outside the gene matches. Germline CDR1 SGHTA, CDR2 FQGNSA. The CDR3 spells CATGGGNQETQYF. CDR3 bases: TGTGCCACCGGGGGGGGCAACCAAGAGACCCAGTACTTC.

This clonotype was counted a few times. The chain couples TRBV11-2 to TRBJ2-1; 7 bases map to TRBD2. The CDR3 is 15 residues long. After removal of 3 bases from V and 4 bases from J, the junction contained 6 bases not matched to a gene. Germline-derived CDR1 and CDR2 are SGHAT and FQNNGV. This chain's CDR3 is CASSFGASGYNEQFF. CDR3 nucleotide sequence: TGTGCCAGCAGCTTTGGAGCTAGCGGTTACAATGAGCAGTTCTTC.

The chain employs TRBV2 and TRBJ1-5, with 7 bases matching TRBD1. After removal of 6 bases from V and 4 bases from J, the junction contained 6 bases not matched to a gene. The length of the CDR3 is 14 residues. Germline loops: CDR1 SNHLY, CDR2 FYNNEI. CDR3 sequence: CASSVRDRNQPQHF. The CDR3 coding sequence is TGTGCCAGCAGCGTCCGGGACAGAAATCAGCCCCAGCATTTT.

The chain uses TRBV20-1 and TRBJ1-5; no clear D. V lost 1 base, J lost 5 bases, and 9 bases lay in between. The CDR3 runs 13 residues. CDR1 and CDR2 (germline): DFQATT, SNEGSKA (reference sequence). In DNA, the CDR3 is TGCAGTGCTAGAGTCGACCTGGATCAGCCCCAGCATTTT. Translating it yields CSARVDLDQPQHF.

This clonotype was recorded once. This sequence joins TRBV18 and TRBJ1-6; D gene ambiguous. Per the germline V gene, CDR1 is KGHSH and CDR2 is LQKENI. The ends were cut back, 2 bases at V and 7 bases at J, with 3 bases in the middle. The CDR3 consists of 12 residues. Written as DNA, the CDR3 is TGTGCCAGCTCACCAGAAAATTCACCCCTCCACTTT. This sequence encodes CASSPENSPLHF.

By sample fraction, this clonotype is medium-sized (0.01 to 0.1%). The V and J genes are TRBV7-2 and TRBJ2-7, with 10 bases fitting TRBD2. Germline values: CDR1 SGHTA, CDR2 FQGNSA. This CDR3 contains 15 residues. Unmatched junction bases numbered 9, after V lost 5 bases and J lost 5 bases. CDR3 nucleotide sequence: TGTGCCAGCAGCCAGCAGCGGGGGGGCCCAAACGAGCAGTACTTC. Translation: CASSQQRGGPNEQYF.

The chain is built from TRBV20-1 and TRBJ1-6; TRBD1 agrees at 9 bases. J lost 9 bases, V lost 1 base, and 4 bases had no gene match. This CDR3 spans 14 amino acids. Per the germline V gene, CDR1 is DFQATT and CDR2 is SNEGSKA (reference sequence). CDR3 in DNA: TGCAGTGCTAGAGCACAGGGGGCTACTTCACCCCTCCACTTT. Protein: CSARAQGATSPLHF.